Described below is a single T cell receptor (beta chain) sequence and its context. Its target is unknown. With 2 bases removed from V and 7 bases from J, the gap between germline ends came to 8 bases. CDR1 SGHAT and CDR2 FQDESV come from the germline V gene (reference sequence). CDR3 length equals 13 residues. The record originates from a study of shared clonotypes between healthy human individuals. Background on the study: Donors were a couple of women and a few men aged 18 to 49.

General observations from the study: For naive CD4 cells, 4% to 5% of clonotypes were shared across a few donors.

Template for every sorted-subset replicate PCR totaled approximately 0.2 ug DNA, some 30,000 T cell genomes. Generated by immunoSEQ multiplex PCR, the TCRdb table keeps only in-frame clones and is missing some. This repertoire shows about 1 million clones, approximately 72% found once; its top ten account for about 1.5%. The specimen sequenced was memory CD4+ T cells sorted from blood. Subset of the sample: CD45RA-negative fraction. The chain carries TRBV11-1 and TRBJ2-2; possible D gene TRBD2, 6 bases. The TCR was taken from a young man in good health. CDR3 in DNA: TGTGCCAGCAGCTTAATAGCGGACGGGGAGCTGTTTTTT. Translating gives CASSLIADGELFF.